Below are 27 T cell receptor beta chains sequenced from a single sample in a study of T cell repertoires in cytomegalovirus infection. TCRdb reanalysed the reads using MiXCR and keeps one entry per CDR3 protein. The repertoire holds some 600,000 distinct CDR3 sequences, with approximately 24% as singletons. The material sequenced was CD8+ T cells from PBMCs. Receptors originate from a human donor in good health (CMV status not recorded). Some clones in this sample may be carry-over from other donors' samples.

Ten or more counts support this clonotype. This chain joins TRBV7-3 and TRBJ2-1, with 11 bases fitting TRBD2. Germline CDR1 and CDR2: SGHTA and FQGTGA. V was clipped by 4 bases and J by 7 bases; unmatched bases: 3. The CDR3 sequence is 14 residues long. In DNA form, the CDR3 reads TGTGCCAGCAGCTACCTAGCGGGGGGAAATGAGCAGTTCTTC. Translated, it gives CASSYLAGGNEQFF.

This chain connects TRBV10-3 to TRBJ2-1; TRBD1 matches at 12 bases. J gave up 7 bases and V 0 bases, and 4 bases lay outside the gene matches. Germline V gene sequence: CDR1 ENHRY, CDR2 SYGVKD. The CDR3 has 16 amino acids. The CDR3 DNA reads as TGTGCCATCAGTGAGTCACGGGACAGGGGGCGGAATGAGCAGTTCTTC. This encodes CAISESRDRGRNEQFF.

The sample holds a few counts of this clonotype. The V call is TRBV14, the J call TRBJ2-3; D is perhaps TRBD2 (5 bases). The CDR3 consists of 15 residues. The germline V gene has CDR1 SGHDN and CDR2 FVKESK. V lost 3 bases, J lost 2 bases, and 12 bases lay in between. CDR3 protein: CASSQLEGHTDTQYF. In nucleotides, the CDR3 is TGTGCCAGCAGCCAGTTAGAGGGCCACACAGATACGCAGTATTTT.

CDR3 in DNA: TGTGCCAGCAGCTTGCTGGTTGACACCGGGGAGCTGTTTTTT. This gives the protein CASSLLVDTGELFF. This chain connects TRBV5-4 to TRBJ2-2; D gene unclear. The CDR3 has 14 residues. Germline V gene lookup returns CDR1 SGHNT and CDR2 YYREEE (reference sequence). With 1 base removed from V and 3 bases from J, the gap between germline ends came to 7 bases.

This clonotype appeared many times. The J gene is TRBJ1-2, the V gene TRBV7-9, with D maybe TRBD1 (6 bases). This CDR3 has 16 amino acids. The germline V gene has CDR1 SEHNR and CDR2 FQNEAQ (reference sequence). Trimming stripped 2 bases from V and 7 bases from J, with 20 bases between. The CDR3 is CASSLSGAPDSPGYTF. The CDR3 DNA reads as TGTGCCAGCAGCTTATCGGGGGCCCCGGATTCCCCTGGCTACACCTTC.

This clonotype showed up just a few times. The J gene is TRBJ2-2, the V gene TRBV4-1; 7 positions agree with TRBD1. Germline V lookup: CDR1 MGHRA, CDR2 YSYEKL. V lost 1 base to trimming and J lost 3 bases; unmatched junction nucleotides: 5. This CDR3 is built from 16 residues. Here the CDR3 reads CASSQAPRGYTGELFF. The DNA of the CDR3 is TGCGCCAGCAGCCAAGCGCCCAGGGGGTACACCGGGGAGCTGTTTTTT.

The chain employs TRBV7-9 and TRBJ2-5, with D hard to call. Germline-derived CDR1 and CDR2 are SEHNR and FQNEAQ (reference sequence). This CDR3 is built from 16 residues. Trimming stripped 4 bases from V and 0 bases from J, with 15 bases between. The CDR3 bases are TGTGCCAGCAGCTCCCTCCGGGTCAGGTACCAAGAGACCCAGTACTTC. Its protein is CASSSLRVRYQETQYF.

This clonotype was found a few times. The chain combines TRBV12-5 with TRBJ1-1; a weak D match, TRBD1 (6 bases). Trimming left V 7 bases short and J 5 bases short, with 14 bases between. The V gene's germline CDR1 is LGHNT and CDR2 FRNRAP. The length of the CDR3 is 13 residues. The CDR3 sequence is CASAPGAGTEAFF. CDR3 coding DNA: TGTGCTAGTGCTCCAGGGGCAGGGACTGAAGCTTTCTTT. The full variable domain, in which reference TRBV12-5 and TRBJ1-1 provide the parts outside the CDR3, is DARVTQTPRHKVTEMGQEVTMRCQPILGHNTVFWYRQTMMQGLELLAYFRNRAPLDDSGMPKDRFSAEMPDATLATLKIQPSEPRDSAVYFCASAPGAGTEAFFGQGTRLTVV.

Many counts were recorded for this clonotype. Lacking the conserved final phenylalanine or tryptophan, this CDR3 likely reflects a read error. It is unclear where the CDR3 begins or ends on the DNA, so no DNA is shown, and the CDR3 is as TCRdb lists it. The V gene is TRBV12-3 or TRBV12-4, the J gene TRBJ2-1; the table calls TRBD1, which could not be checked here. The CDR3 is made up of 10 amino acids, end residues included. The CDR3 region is CASSLWDRVA.

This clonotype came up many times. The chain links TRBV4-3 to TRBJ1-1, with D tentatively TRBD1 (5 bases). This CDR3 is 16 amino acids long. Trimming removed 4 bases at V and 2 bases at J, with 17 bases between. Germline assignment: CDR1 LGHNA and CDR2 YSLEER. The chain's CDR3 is CASSPLGAGLNTEAFF. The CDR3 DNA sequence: TGCGCCAGCAGCCCCCTGGGAGCAGGGTTAAACACTGAAGCTTTCTTT.

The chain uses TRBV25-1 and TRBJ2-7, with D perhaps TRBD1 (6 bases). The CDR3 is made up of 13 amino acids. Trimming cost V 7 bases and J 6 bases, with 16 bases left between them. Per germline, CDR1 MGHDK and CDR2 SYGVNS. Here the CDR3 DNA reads TGTGCCAGCACGGACAGCCGTGGACGCGAGCAGTACTTC. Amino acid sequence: CASTDSRGREQYF.

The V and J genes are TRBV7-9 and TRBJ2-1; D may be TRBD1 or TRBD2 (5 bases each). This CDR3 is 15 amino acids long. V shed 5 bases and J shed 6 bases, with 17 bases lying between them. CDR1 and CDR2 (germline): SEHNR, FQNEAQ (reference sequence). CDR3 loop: CASSPLGPRGNEQFF. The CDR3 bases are TGTGCCAGCAGCCCACTTGGGCCGAGGGGCAATGAGCAGTTCTTC.

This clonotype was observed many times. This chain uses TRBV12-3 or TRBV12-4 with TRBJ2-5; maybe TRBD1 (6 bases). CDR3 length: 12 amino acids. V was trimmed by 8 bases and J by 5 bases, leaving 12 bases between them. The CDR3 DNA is TGTGCCAGCGGATCGACAGGCGAGACCCAGTACTTC. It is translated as CASGSTGETQYF.

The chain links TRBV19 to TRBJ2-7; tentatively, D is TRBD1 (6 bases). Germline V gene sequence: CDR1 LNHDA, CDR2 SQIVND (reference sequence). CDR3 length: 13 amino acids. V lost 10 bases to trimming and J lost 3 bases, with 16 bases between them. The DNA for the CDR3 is TGTGCCACCGAAGGACAGTCCGGCTACGAGCAGTACTTC. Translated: CATEGQSGYEQYF.

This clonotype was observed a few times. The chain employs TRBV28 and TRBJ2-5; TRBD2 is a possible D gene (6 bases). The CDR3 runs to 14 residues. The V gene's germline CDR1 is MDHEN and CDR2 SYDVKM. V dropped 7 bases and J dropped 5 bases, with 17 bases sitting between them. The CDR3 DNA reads TGTGCCAGCAACCAGCGGGCGTTCGGGGAGACCCAGTACTTC. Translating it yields CASNQRAFGETQYF.

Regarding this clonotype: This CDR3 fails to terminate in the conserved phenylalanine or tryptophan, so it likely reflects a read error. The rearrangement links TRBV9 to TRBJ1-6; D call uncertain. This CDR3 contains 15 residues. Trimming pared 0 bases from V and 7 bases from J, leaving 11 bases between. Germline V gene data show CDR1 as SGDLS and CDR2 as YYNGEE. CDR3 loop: CASSVGAIWNSPLHS. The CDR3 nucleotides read TGTGCCAGCAGCGTAGGGGCAATTTGGAATTCACCCCTCCACTCT.

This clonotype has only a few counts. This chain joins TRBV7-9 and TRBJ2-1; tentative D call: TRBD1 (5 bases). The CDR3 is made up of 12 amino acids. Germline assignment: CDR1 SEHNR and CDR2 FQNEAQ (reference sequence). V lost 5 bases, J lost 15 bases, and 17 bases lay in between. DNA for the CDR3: TGTGCCAGCAGCCCCAGACAGTTCTCGGCGTTCTTC. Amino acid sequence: CASSPRQFSAFF.

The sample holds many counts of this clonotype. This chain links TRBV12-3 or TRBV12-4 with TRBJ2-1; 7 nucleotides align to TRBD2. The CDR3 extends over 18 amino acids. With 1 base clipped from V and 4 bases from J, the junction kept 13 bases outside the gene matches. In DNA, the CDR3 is TGTGCCAGCAGTTTAGTCCTCGCTCGGGGGAGGGAATACAATGAGCAGTTCTTC. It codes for CASSLVLARGREYNEQFF.

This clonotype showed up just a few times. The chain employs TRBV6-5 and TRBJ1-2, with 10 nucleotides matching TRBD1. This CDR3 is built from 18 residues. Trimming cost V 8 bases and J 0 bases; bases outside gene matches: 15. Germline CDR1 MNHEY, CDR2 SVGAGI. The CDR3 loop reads CASSRMGTGDWPNYGYTF. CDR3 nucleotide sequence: TGTGCCAGCTCTCGAATGGGGACAGGGGATTGGCCTAACTATGGCTACACCTTC.

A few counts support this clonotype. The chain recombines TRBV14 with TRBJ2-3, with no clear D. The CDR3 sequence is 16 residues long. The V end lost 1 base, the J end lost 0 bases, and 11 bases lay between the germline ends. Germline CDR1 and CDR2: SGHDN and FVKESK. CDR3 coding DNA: TGTGCCAGCAGCCAAGTCGGCTTTGCTAGCACAGATACGCAGTATTTT. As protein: CASSQVGFASTDTQYF.

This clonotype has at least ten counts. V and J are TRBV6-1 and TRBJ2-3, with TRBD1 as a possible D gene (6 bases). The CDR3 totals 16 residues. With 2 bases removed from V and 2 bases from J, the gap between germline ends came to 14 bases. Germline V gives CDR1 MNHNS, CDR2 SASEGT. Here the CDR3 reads CASSEWTATPTDTQYF. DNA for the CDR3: TGTGCCAGCAGTGAATGGACAGCGACCCCCACAGATACGCAGTATTTT.

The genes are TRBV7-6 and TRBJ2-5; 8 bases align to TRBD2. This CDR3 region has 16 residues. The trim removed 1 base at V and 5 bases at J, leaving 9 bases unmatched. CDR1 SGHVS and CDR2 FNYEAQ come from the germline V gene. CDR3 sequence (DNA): TGTGCCAGCAGCTTAGTCTCGGGGGGGGGCCGGGAGACCCAGTACTTC. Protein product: CASSLVSGGGRETQYF.

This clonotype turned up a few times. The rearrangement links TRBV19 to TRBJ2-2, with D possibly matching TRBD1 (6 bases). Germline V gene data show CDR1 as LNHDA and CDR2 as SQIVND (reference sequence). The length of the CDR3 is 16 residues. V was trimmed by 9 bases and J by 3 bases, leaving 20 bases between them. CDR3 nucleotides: TGTGCCAGCACTACGTGGGGGCAGGGCTACACCGGGGAGCTGTTTTTT. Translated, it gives CASTTWGQGYTGELFF.

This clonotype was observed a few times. The CDR3 nucleotides read TGTGCCATCAGTGAGATGAGGGGTGAGCAGTTCTTC. Encoded protein: CAISEMRGEQFF. The chain is built from TRBV10-3 and TRBJ2-1; possibly TRBD1 or TRBD2 for D (5 bases each). V lost 2 bases and J 9 bases, leaving 8 bases between the germline ends. The CDR3 runs to 12 residues. Germline loops: CDR1 ENHRY, CDR2 SYGVKD.

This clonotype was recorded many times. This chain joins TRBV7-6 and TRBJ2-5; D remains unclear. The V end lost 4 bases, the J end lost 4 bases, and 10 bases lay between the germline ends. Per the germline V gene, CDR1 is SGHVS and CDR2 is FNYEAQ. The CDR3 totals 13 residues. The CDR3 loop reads CASSSGMLETQYF. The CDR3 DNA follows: TGTGCCAGCAGCTCCGGAATGTTAGAGACCCAGTACTTC.

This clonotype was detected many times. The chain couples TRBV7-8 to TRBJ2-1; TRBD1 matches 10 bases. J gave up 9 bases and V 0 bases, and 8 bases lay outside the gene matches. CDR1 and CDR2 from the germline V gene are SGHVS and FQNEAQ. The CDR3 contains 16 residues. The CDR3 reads CASSLAGTGALGEQFF. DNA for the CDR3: TGTGCCAGCAGCTTAGCGGGGACAGGGGCCTTGGGTGAGCAGTTCTTC.

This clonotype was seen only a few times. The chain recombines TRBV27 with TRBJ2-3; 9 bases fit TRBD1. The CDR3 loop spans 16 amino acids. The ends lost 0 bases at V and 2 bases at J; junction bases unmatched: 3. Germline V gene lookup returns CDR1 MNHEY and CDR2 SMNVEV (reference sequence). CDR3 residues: CASSLSRTGATDTQYF. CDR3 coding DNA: TGTGCCAGCAGTTTATCAAGGACAGGGGCCACAGATACGCAGTATTTT.